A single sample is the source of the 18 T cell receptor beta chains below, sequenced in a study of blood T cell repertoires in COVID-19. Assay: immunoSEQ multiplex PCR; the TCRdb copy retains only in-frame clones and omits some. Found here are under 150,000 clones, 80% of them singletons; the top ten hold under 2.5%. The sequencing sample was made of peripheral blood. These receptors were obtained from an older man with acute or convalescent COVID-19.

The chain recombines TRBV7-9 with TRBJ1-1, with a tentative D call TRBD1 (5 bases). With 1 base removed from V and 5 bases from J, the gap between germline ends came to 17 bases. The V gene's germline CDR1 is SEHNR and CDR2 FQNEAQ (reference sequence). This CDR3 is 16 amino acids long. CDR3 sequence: CASSLGPGGVGTEAFF. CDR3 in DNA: TGTGCCAGCAGCTTAGGCCCGGGGGGTGTAGGGACTGAAGCTTTCTTT.

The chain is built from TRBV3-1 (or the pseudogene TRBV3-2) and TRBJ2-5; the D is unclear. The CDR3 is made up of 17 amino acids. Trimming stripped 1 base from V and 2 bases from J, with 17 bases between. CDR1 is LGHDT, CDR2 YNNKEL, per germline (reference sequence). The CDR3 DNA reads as TGTGCCAGCAGCCAAGCATGGCTAGTCGCCGTACAAGAGACCCAGTACTTC. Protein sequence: CASSQAWLVAVQETQYF.

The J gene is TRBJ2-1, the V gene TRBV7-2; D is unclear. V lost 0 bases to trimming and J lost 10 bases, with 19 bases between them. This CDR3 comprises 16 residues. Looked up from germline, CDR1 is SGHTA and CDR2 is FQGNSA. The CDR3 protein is CASSLAVNVRNAEQFF. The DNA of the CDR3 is TGTGCCAGCAGCTTAGCTGTCAATGTGCGAAATGCGGAGCAGTTCTTC.

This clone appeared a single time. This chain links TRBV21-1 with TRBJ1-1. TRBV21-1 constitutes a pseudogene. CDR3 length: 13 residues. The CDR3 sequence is CASSNGDGTEAFF. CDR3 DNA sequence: TGTGCCAGCAGCAACGGGGATGGGACTGAAGCTTTCTTT.

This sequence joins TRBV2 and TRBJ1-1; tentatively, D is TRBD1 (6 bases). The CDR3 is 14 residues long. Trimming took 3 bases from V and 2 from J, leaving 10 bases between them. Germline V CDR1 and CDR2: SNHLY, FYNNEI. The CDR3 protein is CASSERTVNTEAFF. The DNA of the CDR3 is TGTGCCAGCAGTGAGCGGACAGTTAACACTGAAGCTTTCTTT.

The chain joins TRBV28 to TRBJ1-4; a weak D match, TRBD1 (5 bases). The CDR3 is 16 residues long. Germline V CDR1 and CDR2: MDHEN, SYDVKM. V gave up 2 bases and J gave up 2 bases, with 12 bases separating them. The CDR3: CASSLNGQGTNEKLFF. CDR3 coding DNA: TGTGCCAGCAGTTTAAACGGTCAGGGTACTAATGAAAAACTGTTTTTT. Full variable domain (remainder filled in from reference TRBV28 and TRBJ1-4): DVKVTQSSRYLVKRTGEKVFLECVQDMDHENMFWYRQDPGLGLRLIYFSYDVKMKEKGDIPEGYSVSREKKERFSLILESASTNQTSMYLCASSLNGQGTNEKLFFGSGTQLSVL.

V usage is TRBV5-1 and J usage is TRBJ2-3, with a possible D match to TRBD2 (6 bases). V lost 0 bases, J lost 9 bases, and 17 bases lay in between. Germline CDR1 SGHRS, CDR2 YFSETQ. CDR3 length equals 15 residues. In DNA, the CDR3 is TGCGCCAGCAGCTTGGAACCGGGACTCAAAGGGACGCAGTATTTT. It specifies CASSLEPGLKGTQYF.

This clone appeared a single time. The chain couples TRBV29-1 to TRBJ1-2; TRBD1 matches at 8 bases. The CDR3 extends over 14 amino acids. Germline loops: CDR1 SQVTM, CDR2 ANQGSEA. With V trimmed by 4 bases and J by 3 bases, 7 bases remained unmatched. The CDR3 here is CSVVRPGGDYGYTF. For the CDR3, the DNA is TGCAGCGTTGTTAGGCCAGGGGGCGACTATGGCTACACCTTC.

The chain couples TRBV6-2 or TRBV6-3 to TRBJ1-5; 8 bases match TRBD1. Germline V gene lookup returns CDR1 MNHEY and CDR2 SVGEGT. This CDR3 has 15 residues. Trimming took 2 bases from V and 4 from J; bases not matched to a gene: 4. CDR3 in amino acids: CASSYRQGLNQPQHF. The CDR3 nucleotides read TGTGCCAGCAGTTACAGACAGGGGCTGAATCAGCCCCAGCATTTT.

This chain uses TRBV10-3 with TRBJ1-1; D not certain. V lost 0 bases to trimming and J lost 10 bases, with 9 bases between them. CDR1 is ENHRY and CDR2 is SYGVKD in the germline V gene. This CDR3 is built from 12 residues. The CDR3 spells CAISESRGGAFF. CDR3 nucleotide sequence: TGTGCCATCAGTGAGTCGCGGGGAGGAGCTTTCTTT.

The CDR3 here is CASSYVLADTQYF. DNA for the CDR3: TGTGCCAGTAGTTATGTGCTAGCAGATACGCAGTATTTT. This chain joins TRBV19 and TRBJ2-3, with no clear D. Germline V CDR1 and CDR2: LNHDA, SQIVND (reference sequence). Trimming removed 5 bases at V and 4 bases at J, with 10 bases between. The CDR3 loop spans 13 amino acids.

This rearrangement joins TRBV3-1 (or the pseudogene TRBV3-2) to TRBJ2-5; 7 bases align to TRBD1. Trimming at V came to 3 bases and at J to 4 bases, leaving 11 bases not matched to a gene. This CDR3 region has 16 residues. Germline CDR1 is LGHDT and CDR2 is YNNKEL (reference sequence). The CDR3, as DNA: TGTGCCAGCAGCCAGCTGTCCGGGACAGCCCGAGAGACCCAGTACTTC. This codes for CASSQLSGTARETQYF.

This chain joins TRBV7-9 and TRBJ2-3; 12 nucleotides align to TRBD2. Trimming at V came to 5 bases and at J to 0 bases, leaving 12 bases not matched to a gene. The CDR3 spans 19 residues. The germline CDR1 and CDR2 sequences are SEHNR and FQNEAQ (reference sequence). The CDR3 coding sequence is TGTGCCAGCAGCCTGGGACTAGCGGGTACCCGCTCTAGCACAGATACGCAGTATTTT. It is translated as CASSLGLAGTRSSTDTQYF.

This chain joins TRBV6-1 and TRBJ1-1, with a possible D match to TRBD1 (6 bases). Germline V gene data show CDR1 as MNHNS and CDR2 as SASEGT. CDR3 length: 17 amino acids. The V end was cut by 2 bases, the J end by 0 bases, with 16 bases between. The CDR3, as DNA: TGTGCCAGCAGTGAAAGAATTGGGGGCGTCATGAACACTGAAGCTTTCTTT. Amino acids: CASSERIGGVMNTEAFF.

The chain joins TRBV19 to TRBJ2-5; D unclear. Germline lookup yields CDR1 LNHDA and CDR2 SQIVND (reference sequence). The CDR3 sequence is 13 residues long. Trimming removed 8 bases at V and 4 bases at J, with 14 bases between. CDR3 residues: CASRLKSGETQYF. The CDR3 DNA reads TGTGCCAGTCGCCTAAAAAGTGGAGAGACCCAGTACTTC.

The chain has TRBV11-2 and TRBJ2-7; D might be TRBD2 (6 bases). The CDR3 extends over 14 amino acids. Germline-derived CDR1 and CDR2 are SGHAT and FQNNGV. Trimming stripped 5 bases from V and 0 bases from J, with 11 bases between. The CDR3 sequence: CASSARETSYEQYF. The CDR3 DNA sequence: TGTGCCAGCAGCGCCCGGGAGACCTCCTACGAGCAGTACTTC.

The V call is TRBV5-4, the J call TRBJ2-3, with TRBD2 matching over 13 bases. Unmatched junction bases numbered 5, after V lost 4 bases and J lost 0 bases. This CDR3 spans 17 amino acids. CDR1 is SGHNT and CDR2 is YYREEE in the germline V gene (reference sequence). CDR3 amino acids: CASSRGTSGASTDTQYF. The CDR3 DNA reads TGTGCCAGCAGCCGTGGGACTAGCGGGGCTAGCACAGATACGCAGTATTTT. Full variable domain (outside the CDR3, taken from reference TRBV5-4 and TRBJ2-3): ETGVTQSPTHLIKTRGQQVTLRCSSQSGHNTVSWYQQALGQGPQFIFQYYREEENGRGNFPPRFSGLQFPNYSSELNVNALELDDSALYLCASSRGTSGASTDTQYFGPGTRLTVL.

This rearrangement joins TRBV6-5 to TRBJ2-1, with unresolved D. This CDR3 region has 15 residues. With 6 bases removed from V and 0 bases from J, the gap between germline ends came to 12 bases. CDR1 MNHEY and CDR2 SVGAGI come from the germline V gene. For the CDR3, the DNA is TGTGCCAGCAGCCTTTTTTATAGCTCCTACAATGAGCAGTTCTTC. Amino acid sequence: CASSLFYSSYNEQFF.